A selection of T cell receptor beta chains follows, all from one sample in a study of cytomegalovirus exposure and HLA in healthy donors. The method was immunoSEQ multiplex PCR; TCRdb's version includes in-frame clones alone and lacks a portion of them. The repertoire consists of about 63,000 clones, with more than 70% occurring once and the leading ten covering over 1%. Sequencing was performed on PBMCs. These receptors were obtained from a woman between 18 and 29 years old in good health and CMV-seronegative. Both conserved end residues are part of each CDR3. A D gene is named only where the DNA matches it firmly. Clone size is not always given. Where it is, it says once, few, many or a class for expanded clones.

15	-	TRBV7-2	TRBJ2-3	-	CASSLGSGVGDTQYF	TGTGCCAGCAGCTTAGGGTCAGGGGTTGGAGATACGCAGTATTTT
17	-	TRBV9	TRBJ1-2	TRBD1	CASSVADLGQSNYGYTF	TGTGCCAGCAGCGTAGCCGATTTGGGACAGTCTAACTATGGCTACACCTTC
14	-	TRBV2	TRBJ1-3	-	CASSSLLSGNTIYF	TGTGCCAGCAGTTCCTTACTCTCTGGAAACACCATATATTTT
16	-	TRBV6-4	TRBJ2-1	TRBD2	CASSDSLASGVNEQFF	TGTGCCAGCAGTGACTCGTTAGCTAGCGGGGTAAATGAGCAGTTCTTC
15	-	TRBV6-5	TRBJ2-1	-	CASSYGGAGNNEQFF	TGTGCCAGCAGTTACGGGGGGGCGGGAAACAATGAGCAGTTCTTC
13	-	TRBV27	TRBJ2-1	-	CASSLYGFNEQFF	TGTGCCAGCAGTTTATACGGGTTCAATGAGCAGTTCTTC
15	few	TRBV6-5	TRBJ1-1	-	CASSSNVQSGTEAFF	TGTGCCAGCAGTTCCAACGTCCAGTCGGGGACTGAAGCTTTCTTT
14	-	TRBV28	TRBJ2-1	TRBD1	CASRDSTGTGEQFF	TGTGCCAGCAGGGACTCGACCGGGACAGGGGAGCAGTTCTTC
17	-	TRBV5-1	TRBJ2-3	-	CASSFPLSNRATDTQYF	TGCGCCAGCAGCTTTCCCCTCAGTAACAGGGCAACAGATACGCAGTATTTT
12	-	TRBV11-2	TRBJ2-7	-	CASSPTGYEQYF	TGTGCCAGCAGCCCCACGGGCTACGAGCAGTACTTC
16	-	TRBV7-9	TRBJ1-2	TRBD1	CASSLALGAGGVGYTF	TGTGCCAGCAGCTTAGCGCTTGGGGCAGGGGGCGTCGGCTACACCTTC
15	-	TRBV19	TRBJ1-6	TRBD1	CASSTTRTGDSPLHF	TGTGCCAGTAGTACGACGCGAACAGGGGATTCACCCCTCCACTTT
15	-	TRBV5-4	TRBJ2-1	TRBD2	CASSSQAGGPSGQFF	TGTGCCAGCAGCTCGCAAGCGGGGGGGCCGAGCGGGCAGTTCTTC
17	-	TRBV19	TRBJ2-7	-	CASSNAPSTSRTYEQYF	TGTGCCAGTAGCAACGCCCCCTCAACTAGCCGTACCTACGAGCAGTACTTC
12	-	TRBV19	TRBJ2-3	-	CASSLVPDTQYF	TGTGCCAGTTCGCTAGTCCCGGATACGCAGTATTTT
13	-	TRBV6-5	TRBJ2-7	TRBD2	CASRVAGTYEQYF	TGTGCCAGCAGAGTAGCGGGGACCTACGAGCAGTACTTC
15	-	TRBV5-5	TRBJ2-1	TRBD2	CASSLGAGNYNEQFF	TGTGCCAGCAGCTTGGGAGCGGGAAATTACAATGAGCAGTTCTTC
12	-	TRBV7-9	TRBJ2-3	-	CASRTGMDTQYF	TGTGCCAGCAGGACGGGGATGGATACGCAGTATTTT
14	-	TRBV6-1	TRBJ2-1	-	CASSEYYQYNEQFF	TGTGCCAGCAGTGAATACTACCAATACAATGAGCAGTTCTTC
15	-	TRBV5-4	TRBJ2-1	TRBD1	CASSSGTGGYNEQFF	TGTGCCAGCAGCTCCGGGACAGGGGGCTACAATGAGCAGTTCTTC
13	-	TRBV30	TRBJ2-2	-	CAWTRPEAGELFF	TGTGCCTGGACTAGACCCGAAGCCGGGGAGCTGTTTTTT
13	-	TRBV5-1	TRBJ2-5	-	CASHLEGQETQYF	TGCGCCAGCCATTTGGAGGGGCAAGAGACCCAGTACTTC
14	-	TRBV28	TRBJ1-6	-	CASSFSQVNSPLHF	TGTGCCAGCAGTTTTAGTCAGGTGAATTCACCCCTCCACTTT
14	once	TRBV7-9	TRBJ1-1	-	CASSFGGLTNEAFF	TGTGCCAGCAGCTTCGGGGGGTTGACAAATGAAGCTTTCTTT
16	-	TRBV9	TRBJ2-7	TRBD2	CASSVGSGRARYEQYF	TGTGCCAGCAGCGTAGGGAGCGGGAGGGCCAGGTACGAGCAGTACTTC
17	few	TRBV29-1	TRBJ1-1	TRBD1	CSVEDRFSRTGSTEAFF	TGCAGCGTTGAAGATCGTTTCTCCAGGACAGGGTCCACTGAAGCTTTCTTT
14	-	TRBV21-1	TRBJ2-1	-	CATDRLWVKRRQFF	TGTGCCACTGACAGGCTCTGGGTAAAGCGACGGCAGTTCTTC
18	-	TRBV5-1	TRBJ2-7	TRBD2	CASSRLAGIPTSSYEQYF	TGCGCCAGCAGCAGACTAGCGGGAATCCCTACTAGCTCCTACGAGCAGTACTTC
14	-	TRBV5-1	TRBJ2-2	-	CASSISRGTGELFF	TGCGCCAGCAGCATCAGTAGGGGCACCGGGGAGCTGTTTTTT
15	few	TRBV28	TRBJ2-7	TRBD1	CASTAPGQGAYEQYF	TGTGCCAGCACTGCCCCGGGACAGGGGGCCTACGAGCAGTACTTC
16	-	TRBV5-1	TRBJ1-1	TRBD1	CASSLARGRMGTEAFF	TGCGCCAGCAGCTTGGCGAGGGGGCGGATGGGCACTGAAGCTTTCTTT
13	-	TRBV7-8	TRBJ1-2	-	CAALQVQAGGYTF	TGTGCCGCCCTACAGGTCCAAGCGGGCGGCTACACCTTC
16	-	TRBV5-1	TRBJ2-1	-	CASSLGSSVWSNEQFF	TGCGCCAGCAGCTTGGGGTCTAGCGTCTGGAGCAATGAGCAGTTCTTC
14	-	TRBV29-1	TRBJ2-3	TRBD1	CSLQGDRDTDTQYF	TGCAGCCTTCAGGGGGACAGGGACACAGATACGCAGTATTTT
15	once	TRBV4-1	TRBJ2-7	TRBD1	CASSLTGQGKGEQYF	TGCGCCAGCAGCCTCACTGGACAGGGGAAGGGCGAGCAGTACTTC
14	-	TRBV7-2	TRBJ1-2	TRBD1	CASSYRTGSYGYTF	TGTGCCAGCAGCTATCGGACAGGGTCCTATGGCTACACCTTC
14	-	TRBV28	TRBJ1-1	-	CASLNGGRDTEAFF	TGTGCCAGCCTAAACGGGGGGAGAGACACTGAAGCTTTCTTT
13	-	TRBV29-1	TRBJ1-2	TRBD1	CSVTGQDNYGYTF	TGCAGCGTGACGGGACAGGATAACTATGGCTACACCTTC
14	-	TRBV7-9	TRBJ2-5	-	CASRVAEHVETQYF	TGTGCCAGCAGAGTAGCAGAACATGTAGAGACCCAGTACTTC
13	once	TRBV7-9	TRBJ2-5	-	CASSQTGGETQYF	TGTGCCAGCAGTCAGACAGGCGGGGAGACCCAGTACTTC
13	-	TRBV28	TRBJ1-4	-	CAWGGTRGEKLFF	TGTGCCTGGGGCGGGACCCGAGGGGAAAAACTGTTTTTT
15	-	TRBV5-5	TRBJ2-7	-	CASSGQLKSSYEQYF	TGTGCCAGCAGCGGACAGCTAAAAAGCTCCTACGAGCAGTACTTC
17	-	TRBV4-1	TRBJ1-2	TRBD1	CASSPSAGQGHNYGYTF	TGCGCCAGCAGCCCATCCGCGGGACAGGGGCATAACTATGGCTACACCTTC
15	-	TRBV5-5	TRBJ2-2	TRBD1	CASSNWQGASGELFF	TGTGCCAGCAGCAACTGGCAGGGGGCGAGCGGGGAGCTGTTTTTT
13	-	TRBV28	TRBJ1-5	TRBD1	CASKTGASQPQHF	TGTGCCAGCAAGACAGGGGCTAGTCAGCCCCAGCATTTT
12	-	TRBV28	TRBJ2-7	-	CASSSRSYEQYF	TGTGCCAGCAGTTCCCGCTCCTACGAGCAGTACTTC
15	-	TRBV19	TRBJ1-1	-	CASSIIEAGNTEAFF	TGTGCCAGTAGTATAATCGAGGCGGGTAACACTGAAGCTTTCTTT